This TCR beta chain was identified during a study of beta chain features in type 1 diabetes. This clone was counted only a few times. This may come from a read error, since a much larger clone is one base off. This specimen includes other DNA sequences encoding the same CDR3. Per the germline V gene, CDR1 is SGHAT and CDR2 is FQNNGV. There are 16 residues in the CDR3. Every isolated RNA sample was fully reverse transcribed, so sequencing captured expressed TCRB transcripts. Sequenced by immunoSEQ multiplex PCR; TCRdb stores in-frame clones only, minus some. Here the sample spans 130,000 to 150,000 clones, 6.9% being singletons.

The gene calls are TRBV11-2 and TRBJ2-1; 10 bases match TRBD2. Input material: central memory CD4+ T cells from blood. The clonotype originates from a woman between 25 and 40 years old in good health. The CDR3 sequence is CASSLVGSGRTDEQFF. DNA of the CDR3: TGCGCCAGCAGCTTAGTAGGTAGCGGGAGGACCGATGAGCAGTTCTTC.